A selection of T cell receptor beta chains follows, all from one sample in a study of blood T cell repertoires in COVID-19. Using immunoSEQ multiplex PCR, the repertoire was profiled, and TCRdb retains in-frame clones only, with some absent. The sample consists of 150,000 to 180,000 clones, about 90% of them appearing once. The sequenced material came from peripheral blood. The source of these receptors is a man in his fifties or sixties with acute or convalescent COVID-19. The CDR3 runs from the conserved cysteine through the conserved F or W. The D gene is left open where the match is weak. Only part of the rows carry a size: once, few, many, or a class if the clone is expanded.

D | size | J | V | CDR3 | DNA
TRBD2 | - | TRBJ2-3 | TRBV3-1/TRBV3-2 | CASSLKAGTSGSSTDTQYF | TGTGCCAGCAGCCTCAAAGCCGGGACTAGCGGGAGTAGCACAGATACGCAGTATTTT
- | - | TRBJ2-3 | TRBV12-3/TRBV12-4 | CASSPSLADTQYF | TGTGCCAGCAGCCCCAGCTTAGCGGATACGCAGTATTTT
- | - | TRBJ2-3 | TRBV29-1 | CSVGYWASGTSTDTQYF | TGCAGCGTTGGGTATTGGGCTAGTGGGACTAGCACAGATACGCAGTATTTT
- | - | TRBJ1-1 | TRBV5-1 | CASSLQITANTEAFF | TGCGCCAGCAGCTTGCAAATCACAGCGAACACTGAAGCTTTCTTT
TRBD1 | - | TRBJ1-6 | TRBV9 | CASSAGTGGTSPLHF | TGTGCCAGCAGCGCGGGGACAGGAGGAACCTCACCCCTCCACTTT
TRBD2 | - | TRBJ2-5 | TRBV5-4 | CASSLDGPSGKQETQYF | TGTGCCAGCAGCTTGGATGGTCCTAGCGGGAAACAAGAGACCCAGTACTTC
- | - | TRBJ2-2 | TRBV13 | CASSLYFRVPGELFF | TGTGCCAGCAGCTTATATTTCAGGGTTCCCGGGGAGCTGTTTTTT
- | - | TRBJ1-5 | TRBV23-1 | CASGSRRQPQHF | TGCGCCAGCGGCTCCCGGAGGCAGCCCCAGCATTTT
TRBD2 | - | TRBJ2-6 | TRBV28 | CASTGGGAGANVLTF | TGTGCCAGCACCGGCGGGGGGGCTGGGGCCAACGTCCTGACTTTC
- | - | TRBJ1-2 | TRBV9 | CASSVVGRGDTGYTF | TGTGCCAGCAGCGTAGTCGGCAGGGGCGATACGGGCTACACCTTC
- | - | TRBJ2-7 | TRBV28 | CASRGAPYSEQYF | TGTGCCAGCAGGGGAGCCCCGTATAGCGAGCAGTACTTC
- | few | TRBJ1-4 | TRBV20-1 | CSARSGEKLFF | TGCAGTGCTAGATCAGGGGAAAAACTGTTTTTT
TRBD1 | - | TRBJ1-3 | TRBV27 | CASRQGASGNTIYF | TGTGCCAGCAGGCAGGGGGCATCTGGAAACACCATATATTTT
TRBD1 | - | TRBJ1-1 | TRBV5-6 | CASSLTGENTEAFF | TGTGCCAGCAGCTTGACAGGGGAGAACACTGAAGCTTTCTTT
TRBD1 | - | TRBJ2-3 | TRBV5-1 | CASLSGTGVTDTQYF | TGCGCCAGCCTCTCCGGGACAGGGGTCACAGATACGCAGTATTTT
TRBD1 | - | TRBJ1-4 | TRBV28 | CASSYTGVAEKLFF | TGTGCCAGCAGTTACACAGGGGTGGCTGAAAAACTGTTTTTT
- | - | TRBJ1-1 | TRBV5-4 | CASSLAGRGQSEAFF | TGTGCCAGCAGCTTGGCCGGCAGGGGCCAAAGTGAAGCTTTCTTT
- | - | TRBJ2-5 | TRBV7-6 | CASSLGTIPQETQYF | TGTGCCAGCAGCTTAGGGACTATTCCCCAAGAGACCCAGTACTTC
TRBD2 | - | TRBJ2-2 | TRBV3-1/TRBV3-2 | CASSRGGQGGELFF | TGTGCCAGCAGCCGCGGGGGGCAGGGCGGGGAGCTGTTTTTT
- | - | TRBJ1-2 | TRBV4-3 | CASSQDTGPFWGYTF | TGCGCCAGCAGCCAGGATACAGGGCCCTTTTGGGGCTACACCTTC
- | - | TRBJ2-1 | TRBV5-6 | CASSLGGHLSNEQFF | TGTGCCAGCAGCTTAGGGGGACATTTGAGCAATGAGCAGTTCTTC
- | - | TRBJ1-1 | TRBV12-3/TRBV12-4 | CASSLIFGRRAFF | TGTGCCAGCAGTTTAATATTCGGGAGGAGAGCTTTCTTT
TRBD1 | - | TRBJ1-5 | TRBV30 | CAWREGQANQPQHF | TGTGCCTGGAGAGAAGGACAGGCCAATCAGCCCCAGCATTTT
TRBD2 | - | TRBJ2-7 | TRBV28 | CASNPKSGRAWEQYF | TGTGCCAGCAACCCTAAGAGCGGGAGGGCTTGGGAGCAGTACTTC
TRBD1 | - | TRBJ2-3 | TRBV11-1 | CASSLRTGAPTDTQYF | TGTGCCAGCAGCTTAAGGACAGGGGCTCCCACAGATACGCAGTATTTT
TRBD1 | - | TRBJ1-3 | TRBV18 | CASSPAGTGGSGNTIYF | TGTGCCAGCTCACCGGCCGGGACAGGGGGCTCTGGAAACACCATATATTTT
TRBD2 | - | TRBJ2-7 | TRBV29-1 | CSVEDLRSDSRGAYEQYF | TGCAGCGTTGAAGATCTTCGCAGTGACAGCCGGGGGGCCTACGAGCAGTACTTC
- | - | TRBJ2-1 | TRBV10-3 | CAISESWHEQFF | TGTGCCATCAGTGAGTCTTGGCATGAGCAGTTCTTC
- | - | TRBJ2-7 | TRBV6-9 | CASRRKDWGYEQYF | TGTGCCAGCAGAAGAAAGGACTGGGGATACGAGCAGTACTTC
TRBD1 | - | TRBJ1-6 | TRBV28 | CASSSSGGLNSPLHF | TGTGCCAGCAGCTCGTCAGGGGGCCTGAATTCACCCCTCCACTTT
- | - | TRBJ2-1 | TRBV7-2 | CASRFKGNEQFF | TGTGCCAGCAGATTTAAGGGGAATGAGCAGTTCTTC
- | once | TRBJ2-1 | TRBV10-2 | CASKHQSDEQFF | TGCGCCAGCAAGCATCAGAGCGATGAGCAGTTCTTC
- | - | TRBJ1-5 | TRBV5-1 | CASSWTGNSNQPQHF | TGCGCCAGCAGCTGGACGGGGAATAGCAATCAGCCCCAGCATTTT
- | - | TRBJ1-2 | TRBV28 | CASRSIGYTF | TGTGCCAGCAGGTCAATTGGCTACACCTTC
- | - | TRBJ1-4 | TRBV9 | CARWGVTNEKLFF | TGTGCCAGATGGGGGGTAACTAATGAAAAACTGTTTTTT
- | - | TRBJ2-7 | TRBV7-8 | CASSHREGAEQYF | TGTGCCAGCAGTCACCGGGAGGGGGCCGAGCAGTACTTC
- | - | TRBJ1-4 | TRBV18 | CASSPGQSIATNEKLFF | TGTGCCAGCTCACCCGGACAGTCTATTGCAACTAATGAAAAACTGTTTTTT
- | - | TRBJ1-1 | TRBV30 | CAWSVHLNTEAFF | TGTGCCTGGAGTGTACATTTGAACACTGAAGCTTTCTTT
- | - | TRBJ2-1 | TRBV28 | CASRQESSYNEQFF | TGTGCCAGCCGACAAGAGAGCTCCTACAATGAGCAGTTCTTC
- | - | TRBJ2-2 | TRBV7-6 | CASSLAKWGEIGELFF | TGTGCCAGCAGCTTAGCGAAATGGGGGGAGATCGGGGAGCTGTTTTTT
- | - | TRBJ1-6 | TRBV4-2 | CASSQTNGQLNSPLHF | TGTGCCAGCAGCCAAACGAACGGACAGCTTAATTCACCCCTCCACTTT
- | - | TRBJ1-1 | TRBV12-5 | CASGPEGVNTEAFF | TGTGCTAGTGGTCCCGAGGGGGTGAACACTGAAGCTTTCTTT